This T cell receptor beta chain is drawn from a study of shared clonotypes between healthy human individuals (TCRdb year 2020). In the study overall: A few men and a couple of women, aged 18 to 49 years, made up the cohort. Each donor's leukapheresis produced roughly between roughly 0.85 and 9.5 billion PBMCs. For each donor, three plates each were used for CD4 naive and CD4 memory, two plates were used for CD8 naive, and one plate was used for CD8 memory. To increase sequencing depth and limit assay-specific biases, TCR repertoire library preparation and sequencing were carried out by different laboratories using diverse techniques. To estimate repertoire size and how much clonotype sharing occurs between individuals, the study deeply sequenced the blood TCR repertoires of about five healthy adults.

TCR CDR3 regions were amplified from genomic DNA by multiplex PCR using the deep immunoSEQ assay. For each cell subset, the extracted genomic DNA was distributed evenly across all wells of several immunoSEQ 96-well plates, and each plate served as one replicate. For sorted subsets, each replicate PCR was loaded with roughly 190 ng genomic DNA, equivalent to roughly 30,000 T cell genomes. Purified libraries were measured with a Qubit 3.0 fluorometer, size-checked on a Bioanalyzer 2100, and measured again with the KAPA Library Quantification kit. Every immunoSEQ 96-well plate was sequenced on a separate single-read 150-cycle Illumina NextSeq 550 flow cell. The authors' analysis ran thus. Because the immunoSEQ output included only junctional sequences and no quality scores, the filtering could not be the same as the filtering used for full-length reads. To assign V/J genes and CDR3, sequences were annotated using PyIR, a Python wrapper for IgBLAST v1.9, with IMGT germline references. Reads with weak V/J assignments (E-value above 1e-6), missing CDR3, stop codons, out-of-frame junctions, or ambiguous translated residues were removed. A V3J clonotype was defined by an identical inferred V gene, J gene, and CDR3 amino acid sequence. To compute the percentage overlap between repertoires, the number of shared unique clonotypes was divided by the size of the smaller repertoire. Repertoire richness was assessed with RTK rarefaction, the Chao1 estimator, and Recon v2.1 estimates of unobserved clonotypes. For all TCRbeta clonotypes obtained by the gDNA method from a handful of donors, generation probabilities were computed with OLGA. TCRdb limited this immuneACCESS table to in-frame rearrangements with V and J called. A share of clones is missing; checked studies link under half to unresolved V genes, and the rest is unexplained. Clone size and V and J calls were adopted from that table, with D and trimming inferred from the DNA. The sample table holds approximately 1,500,000 clones, of which 96% were seen once. The ten largest clones capture roughly 1.2% of the sample.

A word on this clone: Its target antigen remains unknown. Base qualities are not provided; no much larger clone lies one nucleotide away.

CDR1 and CDR2 (LNHDA, SQIVND) derive from the germline V gene (reference sequence). Its CDR3 holds 16 amino acids, cysteine through phenylalanine. The DNA shown is the 48-base CDR3, in frame from base 1. The junction shows trimming of 5 bases on V and 4 bases on J, plus 18 bases between the germline ends. Donors were healthy HIV-negative adults with no recently reported acute infections or vaccinations. Only Caucasian adults living in Nashville, Tennessee, USA were represented among the donors. Magnetic negative selection was used to enrich CD4+ T cells, after which naive cells were positively selected on CD45RA and the negative fraction became the memory subset. After blood collection by leukapheresis, PBMCs were isolated using Ficoll-Histopaque density gradient centrifugation and then cryopreserved in the vapor phase of liquid nitrogen. Analytical flow cytometry was used to check the purity and quantity of each magnetically sorted T cell population. Genomic DNA was isolated from each sorted fraction and quantified by UV absorbance on a Nanodrop 2000c.

The full study reports these points: Only blood was sampled, and tissue TCR repertoires likely differ from those in blood. Because the study included only a small number of donors, the genetic and exposure-history diversity represented was limited. Sharing across a handful of donors was observed for roughly 5% of naive CD4, 3.5% of naive CD8, over 2% of memory CD4, and around 0.44% of memory CD8 clonotypes. Larger estimated clonotype richness was generally found for naive subsets than for memory subsets. Compared with non-shared clonotypes, clonotypes shared by all four sorted-subset donors had higher generation probabilities. Rarefaction of sorted-subset datasets indicated incomplete sequencing despite the large sequencing depth. Pairwise subsampling led to the expectation that sequencing depth would affect the degree of clonotype sharing among donors.

The receptor comes from a man in his thirties or forties in good health. The chain was built from TRBV19 and TRBJ2-1; possibly the D gene is TRBD2, per 5 matching bases. The sample taken for sequencing was naive CD4+ T cells sorted from blood. In the paper's terms, the cell subset or site label means: CD45RA+ positively selected. The CDR3 region reads CASSSQGLNRYNEQFF. The nucleotide sequence reads as follows: TGTGCCAGTAGTTCACAAGGACTGAATAGATACAATGAGCAGTTCTTC.